The 32 T cell receptor beta chains reported below all come from one sample, sequenced in a study of control samples from healthy donors and cancer patients (dated by TCRdb to 2018 to 2021). Receptor amplification or capture employed the immunoSEQ multiplex PCR assay. TCRdb re-hosts the immuneACCESS table, in-frame sequences only. Its copies lack some clones; in the studies checked, an unresolved V gene accounts for under half of them, and the cause for the rest is not known. In this sample the table shows approximately 160,000 clones, about 93% of which occur a single time. The biggest ten clones account for roughly 0.64% of the sample. The sample taken for sequencing was blood. The receptors here all came from a woman in her twenties or thirties in good health.

This chain uses TRBV21-1 with TRBJ2-7; the table's D call TRBD2 went unverified against the DNA. TRBV21-1 is marked as a pseudogene. CDR3 length equals 17 residues. The CDR3: CASSNAIIPGLPYEQYF. The CDR3 DNA sequence: TGTGCCAGCAGCAACGCCATAATACCGGGACTACCCTACGAGCAGTACTTC.

Details on this clone: This sample includes further DNA sequences coding for the same CDR3. The rearrangement uses TRBV28 and TRBJ2-7; 11 bases align to TRBD2. J lost 3 bases, V lost 6 bases, and 10 bases had no gene match. CDR3 length equals 16 residues. From germline, CDR1 is MDHEN and CDR2 SYDVKM. The CDR3 here is CASRSRGTSGLYEQYF. The CDR3 region has the DNA TGTGCCAGCAGATCGAGGGGGACTAGCGGACTCTACGAGCAGTACTTC.

The rearrangement joins TRBV27 to TRBJ1-2; no definite D call. Deletions cut 5 bases from V and 4 bases from J, with 11 bases between. Germline lookup yields CDR1 MNHEY and CDR2 SMNVEV (reference sequence). This CDR3 is built from 13 residues. CDR3 coding DNA: TGTGCCAGCAGTGCCCAGGCCTTCTATGGCTACACCTTC. This translates into CASSAQAFYGYTF.

The chain has TRBV5-1 and TRBJ2-7, with no clear D. Germline assignment: CDR1 SGHRS and CDR2 YFSETQ. This CDR3 region has 11 residues. Trimming stripped 1 base from V and 4 bases from J, with 3 bases between. The CDR3 spells CASSLKYEQYF. CDR3 coding DNA: TGCGCCAGCAGCTTGAAGTACGAGCAGTACTTC.

V and J are TRBV25-1 and TRBJ2-7, with 7 bases that match TRBD1. The germline gives CDR1 MGHDK, CDR2 SYGVNS. V lost 5 bases and J lost 3; bases outside the gene matches: 4. The CDR3 is 13 amino acids. The CDR3, as DNA: TGTGCCAGCAGTCGACAGGGTGGCTACGAGCAGTACTTC. Translation gives CASSRQGGYEQYF.

The chain recombines TRBV5-6 with TRBJ2-1, with a tentative D call TRBD2 (6 bases). CDR1 SGHDT and CDR2 YYEEEE come from the germline V gene. Trimming removed 2 bases from V and 8 bases from J, with 17 bases in between. The CDR3 covers 15 residues. Here the CDR3 reads CASSFWTTGVDEQFF. The CDR3 nucleotides are TGTGCCAGCAGCTTCTGGACTACCGGCGTAGATGAGCAGTTCTTC. Combining the CDR3 with reference TRBV5-6 and TRBJ2-1 gives the whole variable domain DAGVTQSPTHLIKTRGQQVTLRCSPKSGHDTVSWYQQALGQGPQFIFQYYEEEERQRGNFPDRFSGHQFPNYSSELNVNALLLGDSALYLCASSFWTTGVDEQFFGPGTRLTVL.

The chain couples TRBV7-2 to TRBJ2-3; perhaps TRBD2 as D (5 bases). V gave up 3 bases and J gave up 3 bases, with 19 bases separating them. This CDR3 contains 17 residues. Germline CDR1 is SGHTA and CDR2 is FQGNSA. In DNA form, the CDR3 reads TGTGCCAGCAGCTTTTTAGTCTGGAGCGGAAAAACAGATACGCAGTATTTT. Amino acid sequence: CASSFLVWSGKTDTQYF.

The sample holds one count of this clone. The DNA for the CDR3 is TGTGCCAGCAGTTTAATTAGGGACTCAAACATTCAGTACTTC. Its translation is CASSLIRDSNIQYF. The genes are TRBV27 and TRBJ2-4; D might be TRBD2 (6 bases). The V gene lost 2 bases and the J gene lost 6 bases, with 11 bases spanning the gap. CDR3 size: 14 residues. Germline V CDR1 and CDR2: MNHEY, SMNVEV (reference sequence).

The V gene is TRBV2, the J gene TRBJ2-1; D remains unclear. Germline V gene data show CDR1 as SNHLY and CDR2 as FYNNEI. V lost 2 bases and J 0 bases, leaving 11 bases between the germline ends. The CDR3 extends over 16 amino acids. Here the CDR3 reads CASSENGGPSYNEQFF. The CDR3 DNA follows: TGTGCCAGCAGTGAAAACGGCGGTCCCTCCTACAATGAGCAGTTCTTC. Supplemented by reference TRBV2 and TRBJ2-1, the full variable domain reads EPEVTQTPSHQVTQMGQEVILRCVPISNHLYFYWYRQILGQKVEFLVSFYNNEISEKSEIFDDQFSVERPDGSNFTLKIRSTKLEDSAMYFCASSENGGPSYNEQFFGPGTRLTVL.

The rearrangement joins TRBV24-1 to TRBJ2-5, with D maybe TRBD2 (5 bases). Germline CDR1 and CDR2: KGHDR and SFDVKD. Trimming took 9 bases from V and 2 from J, leaving 12 bases between them. This CDR3 is built from 13 residues. The CDR3 DNA follows: TGTGCCACCTCGCCGGGGATACAAGAGACCCAGTACTTC. It codes for CATSPGIQETQYF.

Comments on this clone: Other DNA sequences in the sample encode the same CDR3. V is TRBV27 and J is TRBJ1-2; D perhaps matches TRBD1 (5 bases). The CDR3 covers 17 residues. Looked up from germline, CDR1 is MNHEY and CDR2 is SMNVEV (reference sequence). Trimming left V 5 bases short and J 8 bases short, with 27 bases between. CDR3 residues: CASSHSLQGRALRGYTF. CDR3 sequence (DNA): TGTGCCAGCAGTCACTCTCTGCAGGGTAGGGCCCTACGGGGCTACACCTTC.

CDR3 sequence reads: CASTLQGWNSPLHF. The CDR3 DNA sequence: TGTGCCAGCACCTTACAGGGGTGGAATTCACCCCTCCACTTT. The chain combines TRBV5-6 with TRBJ1-6; 7 bases are shared with TRBD1. The CDR3 runs to 14 residues. The germline gives CDR1 SGHDT, CDR2 YYEEEE. V lost 6 bases, J lost 7 bases, and 7 bases stayed unmatched.

This clone was observed a single time. The rearrangement joins TRBV6-5 to TRBJ1-2; D is ambiguous. In germline, CDR1 is MNHEY, CDR2 SVGAGI. V was cut by 8 bases and J by 4 bases, with 14 bases left in between. The CDR3 consists of 13 residues. Here the CDR3 DNA reads TGTGCCAGCCACACTTCCAGGTTCTATGGCTACACCTTC. This gives the protein CASHTSRFYGYTF.

J is TRBJ2-7 and V is TRBV10-3; a weak D match, TRBD1 (6 bases). The V end was cut by 4 bases, the J end by 0 bases, with 16 bases between. The CDR3 has 16 residues. The V gene's germline CDR1 is ENHRY and CDR2 SYGVKD. The CDR3 protein is CAISGPGQRSSYEQYF. CDR3 DNA: TGTGCCATCAGTGGTCCGGGACAACGGAGCTCCTACGAGCAGTACTTC.

The chain employs TRBV29-1 and TRBJ2-7; the match to TRBD1 covers 8 bases. The CDR3 runs to 12 residues. J lost 3 bases, V lost 6 bases, and 4 bases had no gene match. Germline lookup yields CDR1 SQVTM and CDR2 ANQGSEA. The DNA of the CDR3 is TGCAGCGTGGTGACAGGGGTCTACGAGCAGTACTTC. It translates to CSVVTGVYEQYF.

This sequence joins TRBV5-6 and TRBJ1-5; D might be TRBD1 (5 bases). CDR1 and CDR2 from the germline V gene are SGHDT and YYEEEE. Between the trimmed V and J ends, which lost 0 bases and 7 bases, there was a span of 14 bases. The CDR3 is 15 amino acids. The CDR3 DNA reads as TGTGCCAGCAGCTTGGGGCAGGGCCGGGAGCAGCCCCAGCATTTT. Its translation is CASSLGQGREQPQHF.

This rearrangement joins TRBV27 to TRBJ2-7; 11 bases align to TRBD1. V dropped 5 bases and J dropped 9; count of bases not matched to a gene: 12. Germline V lookup: CDR1 MNHEY, CDR2 SMNVEV (reference sequence). The CDR3 runs 15 residues. CDR3 loop: CASSARDRGDTRQYF. CDR3 coding DNA: TGTGCCAGCAGTGCCCGGGACAGGGGGGATACGAGGCAGTACTTC.

The genes are TRBV2 and TRBJ2-1, with D hard to call. Looked up from germline, CDR1 is SNHLY and CDR2 is FYNNEI. With 0 bases removed from V and 7 bases from J, the gap between germline ends came to 4 bases. The CDR3 sequence is 12 residues long. The DNA for the CDR3 is TGTGCCAGCAGTGAAGCACGGAATGAGCAGTTCTTC. It translates to CASSEARNEQFF. The full variable domain, in which reference TRBV2 and TRBJ2-1 provide the parts outside the CDR3, is EPEVTQTPSHQVTQMGQEVILRCVPISNHLYFYWYRQILGQKVEFLVSFYNNEISEKSEIFDDQFSVERPDGSNFTLKIRSTKLEDSAMYFCASSEARNEQFFGPGTRLTVL.

This chain links TRBV18 with TRBJ2-7, with a possible D match to TRBD1 (7 bases). Germline CDR1 is KGHSH and CDR2 is LQKENI. This CDR3 has 14 residues. V was pared by 3 bases and J by 1 base, with 10 bases between. CDR3: CASSPSGGSYEQYF. As DNA, the CDR3 is TGTGCCAGCTCACCTTCAGGGGGGTCCTACGAGCAGTACTTC.

The chain carries TRBV3-1 (or the pseudogene TRBV3-2) and TRBJ2-7; 8 bases line up with TRBD2. CDR1 is LGHDT, CDR2 YNNKEL, per germline (reference sequence). This CDR3 region has 14 residues. J was trimmed by 2 bases and V by 2 bases; bases with no gene match: 2. CDR3 sequence (DNA): TGTGCCAGCAGCCAAACGGGAGGGCCCTACGAGCAGTACTTC. This gives the protein CASSQTGGPYEQYF.

The gene calls are TRBV27 and TRBJ1-1, with no clear D. Germline V CDR1 and CDR2: MNHEY, SMNVEV (reference sequence). The germline V and J ends were trimmed by 5 bases and 4 bases, with 11 bases remaining between them. The CDR3 has 13 residues. CDR3 DNA: TGTGCCAGCAGTAAGGCCTTAACCACTGAAGCTTTCTTT. Protein: CASSKALTTEAFF.

The chain recombines TRBV2 with TRBJ1-5, with no clear D. CDR1 SNHLY and CDR2 FYNNEI come from the germline V gene. The length of the CDR3 is 15 residues. The ends were cut back, 2 bases at V and 1 base at J, with 9 bases in the middle. The CDR3 nucleotides read TGTGCCAGCAGTGAAAGCGAGTTGAGCAATCAGCCCCAGCATTTT. Amino acids: CASSESELSNQPQHF. Variable domain in full (rest from reference TRBV2 and TRBJ1-5): EPEVTQTPSHQVTQMGQEVILRCVPISNHLYFYWYRQILGQKVEFLVSFYNNEISEKSEIFDDQFSVERPDGSNFTLKIRSTKLEDSAMYFCASSESELSNQPQHFGDGTRLSIL.

The rearrangement joins TRBV7-9 to TRBJ2-1; maybe TRBD2 (5 bases). The V gene's germline CDR1 is SEHNR and CDR2 FQNEAQ (reference sequence). This CDR3 is built from 16 residues. The V end was cut by 1 base, the J end by 1 base, with 11 bases between. The DNA of the CDR3 is TGTGCCAGCAGCTTAGAAGGTGGCGGGTCCTACAATGAGCAGTTCTTC. Its translation is CASSLEGGGSYNEQFF.

This clone is a singleton in its sample. This chain links TRBV4-1 with TRBJ2-1, with 7 bases that match TRBD2. This CDR3 comprises 15 residues. The V gene's germline CDR1 is MGHRA and CDR2 YSYEKL. The V gene end was trimmed by 1 base and the J gene end by 13 bases; junction bases not matched to a gene: 13. CDR3 nucleotides: TGCGCCAGCAGCCAAGGTGCGGGGGTTGACGGCCCTCAGTTCTTC. Residues: CASSQGAGVDGPQFF.

This chain uses TRBV18 with TRBJ2-7; D possibly corresponds to TRBD1 (6 bases). The V and J ends lost 3 bases and 2 bases respectively, with 14 bases between them. The CDR3 consists of 15 residues. From germline, CDR1 is KGHSH and CDR2 LQKENI. CDR3: CASSPSQGTTYEQYF. The CDR3 region has the DNA TGTGCCAGCTCACCCAGTCAGGGGACAACCTACGAGCAGTACTTC.

The chain links TRBV6-5 to TRBJ2-7; D is possibly TRBD2 (5 bases). Trimming stripped 8 bases from V and 3 bases from J, with 5 bases between. The CDR3 loop spans 10 amino acids. The germline V gene encodes CDR1 MNHEY and CDR2 SVGAGI. The CDR3 DNA reads as TGTGCCAGCCGGGACTACGAGCAGTACTTC. Amino acids: CASRDYEQYF.

The chain has TRBV10-1 and TRBJ1-6; possibly TRBD1 for D (6 bases). Germline V gene sequence: CDR1 WNHNN, CDR2 SYGVQD (reference sequence). The CDR3 sequence is 15 residues long. V was pared by 11 bases and J by 3 bases, with 17 bases between. This CDR3 is CADKGGIFYNSPLHF. CDR3 nucleotides: TGCGCCGACAAAGGGGGGATTTTCTATAATTCACCCCTCCACTTT.

The chain combines TRBV4-1 with TRBJ2-7; the D gene could be TRBD1 or TRBD2 (5 bases each). The CDR3 sequence is 17 residues long. Germline CDR1 reads MGHRA; CDR2 reads YSYEKL. V lost 2 bases and J 3 bases, leaving 20 bases between the germline ends. The CDR3 DNA is TGCGCCAGCAGCCAAAGGGGCGGGTTGGGGGATTTCTACGAGCAGTACTTC. It is translated as CASSQRGGLGDFYEQYF.

This chain links TRBV20-1 with TRBJ1-4, with a possible D match to TRBD1 (5 bases). Germline V lookup: CDR1 DFQATT, CDR2 SNEGSKA (reference sequence). With 5 bases removed from V and 8 bases from J, the gap between germline ends came to 9 bases. This CDR3 region has 11 residues. CDR3 in DNA: TGCAGTGCTCGACAGAGGGAAAAACTGTTTTTT. Translation: CSARQREKLFF.

V and J are TRBV19 and TRBJ2-1, with a possible D match to TRBD1 (6 bases). Trimming stripped 6 bases from V and 6 bases from J, with 9 bases between. The germline CDR1 and CDR2 sequences are LNHDA and SQIVND (reference sequence). The CDR3 consists of 12 residues. The CDR3 spells CASSLGGNEQFF. In nucleotides, the CDR3 is TGTGCCAGTAGCTTAGGGGGCAATGAGCAGTTCTTC.

V gene TRBV6-5 combines with J gene TRBJ1-4, with D uncertain. The CDR3 length is 13 residues. The ends were cut back, 2 bases at V and 4 bases at J, with 5 bases in the middle. Looked up from germline, CDR1 is MNHEY and CDR2 is SVGAGI. The chain's CDR3 is CASSYLRNEKLFF. CDR3 nucleotides: TGTGCCAGCAGTTACCTTCGTAATGAAAAACTGTTTTTT.

The rearrangement links TRBV9 to TRBJ2-5; D gene uncertain. V was shortened by 4 bases and J by 0 bases, with 4 bases between the two germline ends. The CDR3 runs 12 residues. The germline gives CDR1 SGDLS, CDR2 YYNGEE. The CDR3, as DNA: TGTGCCAGCAGCACTGACCAAGAGACCCAGTACTTC. Translating it yields CASSTDQETQYF.